This TCR beta chain was observed in a study of OX40 agonist ivuxolimab in advanced cancers. For the study at large: Ivuxolimab, an antibody that agonizes OX40 (CD134), was administered to the patients. Every 2 weeks, patients got intravenous ivuxolimab at one of six dose levels (0.01-10 mg/kg).

Method: immunoSEQ multiplex PCR; TCRdb's copy keeps in-frame clones and lacks some. This sample has 50,000 to 70,000 clones, with about 93% found just once. V lost 4 bases to trimming and J lost 6 bases; unmatched junction nucleotides: 12. This CDR3 has 18 amino acids. Germline CDR1 is MDHEN and CDR2 is SYDVKM. This specimen consisted of CD4+ or CD8+ T cells sorted from blood, obtained in a trial of the OX40 agonist ivuxolimab. The source of this sequence is an adult with an advanced solid tumor such as melanoma, head and neck, liver or kidney cancer. This chain links TRBV28 with TRBJ2-1, with 13 bases lining up with TRBD2. The CDR3 DNA follows: TGTGCCAGCAGTTCCTCGGGACTAGCGGGGACCCACTCCAATGAGCAGTTCTTC. Translation: CASSSSGLAGTHSNEQFF.